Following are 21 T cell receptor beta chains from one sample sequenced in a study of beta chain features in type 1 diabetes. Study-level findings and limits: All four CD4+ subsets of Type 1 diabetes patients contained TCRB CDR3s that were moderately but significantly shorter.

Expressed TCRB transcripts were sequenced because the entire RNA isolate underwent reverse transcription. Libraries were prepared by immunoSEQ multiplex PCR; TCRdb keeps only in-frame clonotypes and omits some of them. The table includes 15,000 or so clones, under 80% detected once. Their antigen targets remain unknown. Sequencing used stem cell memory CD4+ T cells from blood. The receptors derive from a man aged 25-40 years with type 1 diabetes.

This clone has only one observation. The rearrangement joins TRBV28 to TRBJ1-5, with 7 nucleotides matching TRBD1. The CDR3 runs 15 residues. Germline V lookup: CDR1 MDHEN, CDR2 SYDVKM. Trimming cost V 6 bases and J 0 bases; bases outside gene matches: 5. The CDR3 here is CASSPGQISNQPQHF. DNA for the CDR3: TGTGCCAGCAGCCCGGGACAGATTAGCAATCAGCCCCAGCATTTT.

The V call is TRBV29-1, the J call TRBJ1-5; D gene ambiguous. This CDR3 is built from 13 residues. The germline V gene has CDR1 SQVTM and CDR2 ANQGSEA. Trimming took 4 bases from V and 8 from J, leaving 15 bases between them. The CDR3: CSVVGALGEPQHF. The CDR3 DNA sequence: TGCAGCGTTGTGGGAGCCCTCGGGGAGCCCCAGCATTTT.

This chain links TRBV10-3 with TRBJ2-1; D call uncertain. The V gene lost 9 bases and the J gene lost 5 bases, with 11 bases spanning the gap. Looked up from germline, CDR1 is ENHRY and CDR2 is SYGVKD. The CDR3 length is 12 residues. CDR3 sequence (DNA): TGTGCCATTGCACAGCAAAACAATGAGCAGTTCTTC. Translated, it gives CAIAQQNNEQFF.

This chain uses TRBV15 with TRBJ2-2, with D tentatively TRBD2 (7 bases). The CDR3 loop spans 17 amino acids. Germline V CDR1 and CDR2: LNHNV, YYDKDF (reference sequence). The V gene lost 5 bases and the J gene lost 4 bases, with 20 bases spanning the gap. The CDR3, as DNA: TGTGCCACCAGCTTTACACGGGGGGCCGTTGGCACCGGGGAGCTGTTTTTT. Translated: CATSFTRGAVGTGELFF.

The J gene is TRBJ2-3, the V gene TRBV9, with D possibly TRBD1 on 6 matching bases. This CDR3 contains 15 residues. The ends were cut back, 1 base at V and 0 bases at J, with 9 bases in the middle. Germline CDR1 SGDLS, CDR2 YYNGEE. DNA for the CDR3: TGTGCCAGCAGCGTAAGTACAGGGAGCACAGATACGCAGTATTTT. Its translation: CASSVSTGSTDTQYF. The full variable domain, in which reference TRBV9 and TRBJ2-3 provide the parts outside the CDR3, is DSGVTQTPKHLITATGQRVTLRCSPRSGDLSVYWYQQSLDQGLQFLIQYYNGEERAKGNILERFSAQQFPDLHSELNLSSLELGDSALYFCASSVSTGSTDTQYFGPGTRLTVL.

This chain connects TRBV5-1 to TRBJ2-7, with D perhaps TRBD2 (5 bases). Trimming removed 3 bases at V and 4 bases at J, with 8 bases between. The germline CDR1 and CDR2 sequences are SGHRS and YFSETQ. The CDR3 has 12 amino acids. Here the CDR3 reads CASSSGVYEQYF. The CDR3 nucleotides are TGCGCCAGCAGCTCCGGGGTTTACGAGCAGTACTTC.

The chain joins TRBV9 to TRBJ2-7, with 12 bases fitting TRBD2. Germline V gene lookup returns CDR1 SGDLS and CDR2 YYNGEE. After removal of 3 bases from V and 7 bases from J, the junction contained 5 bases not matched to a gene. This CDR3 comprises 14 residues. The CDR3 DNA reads TGTGCCAGCAGCGCTAGCGGGGGGGCTGGGGAGCAGTACTTC. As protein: CASSASGGAGEQYF.

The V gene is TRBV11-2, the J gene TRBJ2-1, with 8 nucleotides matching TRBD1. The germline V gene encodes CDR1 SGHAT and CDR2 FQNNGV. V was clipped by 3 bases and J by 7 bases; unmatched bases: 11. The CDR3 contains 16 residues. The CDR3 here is CASSFSGQGIWNEQFF. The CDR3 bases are TGTGCCAGCAGCTTTAGTGGACAGGGTATTTGGAATGAGCAGTTCTTC.

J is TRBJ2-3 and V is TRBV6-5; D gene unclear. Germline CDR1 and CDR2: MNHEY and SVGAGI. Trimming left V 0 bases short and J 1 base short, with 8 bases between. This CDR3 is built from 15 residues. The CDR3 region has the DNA TGTGCCAGCAGTTACTCTGGCCTTCGCACAGATACGCAGTATTTT. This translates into CASSYSGLRTDTQYF.

The CDR3 DNA sequence: TGTGCCAGCAGCTTGTACCAGGGGGCCTACGAGCAGTACTTC. Translation gives CASSLYQGAYEQYF. The rearrangement links TRBV7-2 to TRBJ2-7; 7 bases are shared with TRBD1. The CDR3 has 14 amino acids. Trimming took 3 bases from V and 2 from J; bases not matched to a gene: 4. The germline V gene has CDR1 SGHTA and CDR2 FQGNSA. Full variable domain (outside the CDR3, taken from reference TRBV7-2 and TRBJ2-7): GAGVSQSPSNKVTEKGKDVELRCDPISGHTALYWYRQSLGQGLEFLIYFQGNSAPDKSGLPSDRFSAERTGGSVSTLTIQRTQQEDSAVYLCASSLYQGAYEQYFGPGTRLTVT.

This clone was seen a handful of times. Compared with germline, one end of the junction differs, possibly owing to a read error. The CDR3 sequence is CASSAGQGDWVFF. The CDR3 DNA reads as TGTGCCAGCTCAGCCGGACAGGGGGATTGGGTATTCTTC. The chain employs TRBV18 and TRBJ2-7; the match to TRBD1 covers 10 bases. This CDR3 has 13 residues. Germline assignment: CDR1 KGHSH and CDR2 LQKENI.

CDR3 DNA sequence: TGTGCCAGCAGCTTAGCGGTGGCCAGCTACGAGCAGTACTTC. Protein product: CASSLAVASYEQYF. The chain couples TRBV7-2 to TRBJ2-7; no clear D gene. Germline V CDR1 and CDR2: SGHTA, FQGNSA. The CDR3 is 14 amino acids. V lost 0 bases and J 3 bases, leaving 9 bases between the germline ends.

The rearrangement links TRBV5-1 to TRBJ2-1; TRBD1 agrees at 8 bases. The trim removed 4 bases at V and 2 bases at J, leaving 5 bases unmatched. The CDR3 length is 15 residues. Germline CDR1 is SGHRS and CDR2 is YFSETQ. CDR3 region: CASSKVQGAYNEQFF. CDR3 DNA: TGCGCCAGCAGCAAGGTACAGGGGGCCTACAATGAGCAGTTCTTC.

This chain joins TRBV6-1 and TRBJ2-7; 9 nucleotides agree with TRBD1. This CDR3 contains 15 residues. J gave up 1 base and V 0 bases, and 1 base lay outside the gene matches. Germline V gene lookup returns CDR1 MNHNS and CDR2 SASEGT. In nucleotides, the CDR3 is TGTGCCAGCAGTGAAGCGGGACAGGGATCCTACGAGCAGTACTTC. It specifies CASSEAGQGSYEQYF.

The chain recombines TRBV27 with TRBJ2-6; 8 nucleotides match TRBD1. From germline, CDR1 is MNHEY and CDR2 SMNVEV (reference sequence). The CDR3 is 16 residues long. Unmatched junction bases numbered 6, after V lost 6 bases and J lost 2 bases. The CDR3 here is CASSRDRYTGANVLTF. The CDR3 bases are TGTGCCAGCAGCCGGGACAGGTATACTGGGGCCAACGTCCTGACTTTC.

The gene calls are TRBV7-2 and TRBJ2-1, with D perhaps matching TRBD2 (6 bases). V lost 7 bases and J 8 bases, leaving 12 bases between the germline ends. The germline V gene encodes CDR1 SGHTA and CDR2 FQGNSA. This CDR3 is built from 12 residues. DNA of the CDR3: TGTGCCAGCACCCTGGGGGGTTATGAGCAGTTCTTC. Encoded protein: CASTLGGYEQFF. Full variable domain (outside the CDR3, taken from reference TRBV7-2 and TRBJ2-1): GAGVSQSPSNKVTEKGKDVELRCDPISGHTALYWYRQSLGQGLEFLIYFQGNSAPDKSGLPSDRFSAERTGGSVSTLTIQRTQQEDSAVYLCASTLGGYEQFFGPGTRLTVL.

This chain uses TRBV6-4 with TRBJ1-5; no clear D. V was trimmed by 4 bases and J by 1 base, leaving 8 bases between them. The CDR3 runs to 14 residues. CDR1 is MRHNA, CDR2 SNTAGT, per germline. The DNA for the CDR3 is TGTGCCAGCAGTGCGGACTCGAGCAATCAGCCCCAGCATTTT. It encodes CASSADSSNQPQHF.

CDR3 sequence reads: CASSADSPSGNTIYF. In nucleotides, the CDR3 is TGTGCCAGCAGTGCCGACAGTCCCTCTGGAAACACCATATATTTT. The chain recombines TRBV6-5 with TRBJ1-3, with D perhaps TRBD1 (5 bases). Germline CDR1 is MNHEY and CDR2 is SVGAGI. There are 15 residues in the CDR3. V was pared by 5 bases and J by 0 bases, with 11 bases between.

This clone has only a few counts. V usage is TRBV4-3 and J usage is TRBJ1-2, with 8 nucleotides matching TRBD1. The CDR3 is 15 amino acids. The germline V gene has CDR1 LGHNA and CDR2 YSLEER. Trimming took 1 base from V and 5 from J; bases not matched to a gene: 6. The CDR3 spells CASSQVPDRVYGYTF. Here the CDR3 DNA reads TGCGCCAGCAGCCAAGTCCCGGACAGGGTTTATGGCTACACCTTC.

The CDR3 DNA sequence: TGCGCCAGCAGCCAAGGCAACCCTACCGGGCAAGAGACCCAGTACTTC. Translation gives CASSQGNPTGQETQYF. The chain is built from TRBV4-3 and TRBJ2-5; D gene unclear. The V gene's germline CDR1 is LGHNA and CDR2 YSLEER. There are 16 residues in the CDR3. V was cut by 1 base and J by 2 bases, with 14 bases left in between.

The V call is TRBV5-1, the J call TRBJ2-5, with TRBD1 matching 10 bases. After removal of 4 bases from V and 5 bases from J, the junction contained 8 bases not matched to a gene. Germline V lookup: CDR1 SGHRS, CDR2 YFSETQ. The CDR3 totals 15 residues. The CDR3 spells CASSTMTGGEETQYF. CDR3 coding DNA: TGCGCCAGCAGCACGATGACAGGGGGCGAGGAGACCCAGTACTTC.